These 27 T cell receptor beta chains came from one sample sequenced in a study of CD8+ T cells in alopecia areata. The treatment is: oral pan-JAK inhibitor, 5-10 mg twice daily. It was cDNA, reverse transcribed from extracted RNA, that served as the sequencing template. The assay was immunoSEQ multiplex PCR, and TCRdb's table has in-frame clones only and misses some. The table records approximately 180,000 clones, approximately 59% of them present only once. Sequencing used CD4+ T cells sorted from blood, obtained between weeks 55 and 65, from a patient treated with tofacitinib. The receptors come from a human donor with alopecia areata.

This clone was detected only a few times. The chain couples TRBV10-3 to TRBJ2-7, with TRBD1 as a possible D gene (6 bases). The CDR3 totals 12 residues. V was clipped by 3 bases and J by 4 bases, with 7 bases between them. Germline lookup yields CDR1 ENHRY and CDR2 SYGVKD. CDR3 sequence (DNA): TGTGCCATCAGTGACAGGGGATACGAGCAGTACTTC. The encoded protein is CAISDRGYEQYF.

The rearrangement joins TRBV29-1 to TRBJ1-5; tentatively, D is TRBD1 (6 bases). Germline V lookup: CDR1 SQVTM, CDR2 ANQGSEA. V was trimmed by 6 bases and J by 0 bases, leaving 12 bases between them. This CDR3 region has 14 residues. The CDR3 protein is CSVAEGDSNQPQHF. DNA of the CDR3: TGCAGCGTCGCCGAGGGGGATAGCAATCAGCCCCAGCATTTT.

The chain joins TRBV10-3 to TRBJ2-7; D remains ambiguous. CDR3 length: 14 amino acids. The V gene lost 0 bases and the J gene lost 3 bases, with 9 bases spanning the gap. Germline V CDR1 and CDR2: ENHRY, SYGVKD. CDR3 loop: CAISESNGDYEQYF. The CDR3 nucleotides read TGTGCCATCAGTGAGTCTAACGGAGACTACGAGCAGTACTTC.

This chain links TRBV11-3 with TRBJ2-2, with 7 bases identical to TRBD2. The V gene's germline CDR1 is SGHNT and CDR2 YENEEA. V was clipped by 2 bases and J by 8 bases; unmatched bases: 11. This CDR3 region has 16 residues. In DNA form, the CDR3 reads TGTGCCAGCAGCTTACTTACTCCGGGGGGACCGGGGGAGCTGTTTTTT. It codes for CASSLLTPGGPGELFF.

The chain links TRBV4-1 to TRBJ2-4; D could derive from TRBD1 or TRBD2 (7 bases each). The CDR3 contains 15 residues. Trimming took 2 bases from V and 8 from J, leaving 16 bases between them. Germline lookup yields CDR1 MGHRA and CDR2 YSYEKL. Here the CDR3 DNA reads TGCGCCAGCAGCCAAAAGATTGCAGGGGGGGACATTCAGTACTTC. Translating gives CASSQKIAGGDIQYF.

The J gene is TRBJ1-5, the V gene TRBV30; 8 bases are a match to TRBD1. The CDR3 consists of 14 residues. J gave up 7 bases and V 2 bases, and 7 bases lay outside the gene matches. Germline CDR1 and CDR2: GTSNPN and SVGIG (reference sequence). The CDR3 loop reads CAWSWTGRGQPQHF. CDR3 nucleotides: TGTGCCTGGAGTTGGACAGGGCGAGGACAGCCCCAGCATTTT. Full variable domain (outside the CDR3, taken from reference TRBV30 and TRBJ1-5): SQTIHQWPATLVQPVGSPLSLECTVEGTSNPNLYWYRQAAGRGLQLLFYSVGIGQISSEVPQNLSASRPQDRQFILSSKKLLLSDSGFYLCAWSWTGRGQPQHFGDGTRLSIL.

This chain joins TRBV6-5 and TRBJ2-2; no reliable D call. This CDR3 region has 12 residues. The germline V and J ends were trimmed by 8 bases and 4 bases, with 8 bases remaining between them. Germline V lookup: CDR1 MNHEY, CDR2 SVGAGI. In DNA form, the CDR3 reads TGTGCCAGCCGGATGGGCACCGGGGAGCTGTTTTTT. As protein: CASRMGTGELFF.

This clone was detected once. This CDR3 is CASSPPGQRNTEAFF. Here the CDR3 DNA reads TGTGCCAGCTCACCTCCGGGACAGAGGAACACTGAAGCTTTCTTT. The genes are TRBV18 and TRBJ1-1; 7 nucleotides line up with TRBD1. Trimming took 3 bases from V and 1 from J; bases not matched to a gene: 5. CDR1 is KGHSH and CDR2 is LQKENI in the germline V gene. The CDR3 contains 15 residues.

A few counts support this clone. Sequence at one end of the junction differs from germline and may be a read error. The CDR3 loop reads CSVEGRGEEQYF. CDR3 nucleotide sequence: TGCAGCGTGGAAGGCAGGGGCGAAGAGCAGTACTTC. This chain joins TRBV29-1 and TRBJ2-7, with D possibly being TRBD1 (6 bases). This CDR3 has 12 residues. Germline loops: CDR1 SQVTM, CDR2 ANQGSEA.

V usage is TRBV27 and J usage is TRBJ2-6; D tentatively reads TRBD1 or TRBD2 (7 bases each). This CDR3 spans 17 amino acids. Germline V CDR1 and CDR2: MNHEY, SMNVEV (reference sequence). V lost 5 bases and J lost 0, with 14 bases in between. Here the CDR3 DNA reads TGTGCCAGCAGTCCTCAGGGGGGGATCTCTGGGGCCAACGTCCTGACTTTC. Encoded protein: CASSPQGGISGANVLTF. Full variable domain (rest looked up from reference TRBV27 and TRBJ2-6): EAQVTQNPRYLITVTGKKLTVTCSQNMNHEYMSWYRQDPGLGLRQIYYSMNVEVTDKGDVPEGYKVSRKEKRNFPLILESPSPNQTSLYFCASSPQGGISGANVLTFGAGSRLTVL.

This clone was found once. The gene calls are TRBV5-6 and TRBJ2-7; 9 bases are shared with TRBD1. The CDR3 covers 14 residues. After removal of 4 bases from V and 4 bases from J, the junction contained 6 bases not matched to a gene. The germline V gene encodes CDR1 SGHDT and CDR2 YYEEEE. DNA of the CDR3: TGTGCCAGCAGCAGGGGACAGGGTTATTACGAGCAGTACTTC. Its translation is CASSRGQGYYEQYF.

The rearrangement links TRBV13 to TRBJ1-1; no clear D. The CDR3 has 13 residues. From germline, CDR1 is PRHDT and CDR2 FYEKMQ (reference sequence). Deletions cut 2 bases from V and 2 bases from J, with 6 bases between. CDR3 loop: CASSLRVNTEAFF. The CDR3, as DNA: TGTGCCAGCAGCTTACGAGTTAACACTGAAGCTTTCTTT.

The chain has TRBV9 and TRBJ2-5, with 7 bases identical to TRBD1. The CDR3 loop spans 14 amino acids. After removal of 7 bases from V and 5 bases from J, the junction contained 11 bases not matched to a gene. Germline loops: CDR1 SGDLS, CDR2 YYNGEE. CDR3 loop: CASGIGGRDETQYF. CDR3 coding DNA: TGTGCCAGCGGGATAGGGGGCCGTGATGAGACCCAGTACTTC.

The CDR3 DNA reads as TGTGCCAGCAAGGGGTTGGACTATGGCTACACCTTC. Translation gives CASKGLDYGYTF. The chain couples TRBV7-9 to TRBJ1-2, with D tentatively TRBD1 (5 bases). V gave up 7 bases and J gave up 3 bases, with 9 bases separating them. CDR1 is SEHNR, CDR2 FQNEAQ, per germline (reference sequence). The CDR3 runs 12 residues.

This chain joins TRBV6-5 and TRBJ1-6; D uncertain. The germline CDR1 and CDR2 sequences are MNHEY and SVGAGI. The CDR3 extends over 14 amino acids. With 1 base removed from V and 10 bases from J, the gap between germline ends came to 11 bases. The CDR3 loop is CASSYLSVRSPLHF. The CDR3 bases are TGTGCCAGCAGTTACTTATCGGTGAGGTCACCCCTCCACTTT.

This clone has only a few counts. This rearrangement joins TRBV12-5 to TRBJ1-1, with 8 bases matching TRBD1. The germline CDR1 and CDR2 sequences are LGHNT and FRNRAP. The CDR3 has 16 amino acids. Unmatched junction bases numbered 7, after V lost 2 bases and J lost 2 bases. The CDR3 DNA sequence: TGTGCTAGTGGTTTGCCGAGACAGGGGTTCAACACTGAAGCTTTCTTT. This gives the protein CASGLPRQGFNTEAFF.

This clone was observed a handful of times. The chain joins TRBV5-1 to TRBJ2-5; 8 nucleotides match TRBD1. Germline CDR1 reads SGHRS; CDR2 reads YFSETQ. V trimming: 2 bases; J trimming: 5 bases; junction bases outside the gene matches: 11. CDR3 length: 16 residues. CDR3 loop: CASSFDPGGARETQYF. The CDR3 DNA follows: TGCGCCAGCAGCTTCGACCCAGGGGGCGCGCGGGAGACCCAGTACTTC.

This clone turned up a few times. This sequence joins TRBV2 and TRBJ2-7; 8 nucleotides align to TRBD1. The J segment lost 6 bases and the V segment lost 4 bases, leaving 11 bases of the junction unmatched. Germline CDR1 is SNHLY and CDR2 is FYNNEI. This CDR3 contains 15 residues. The CDR3 sequence is CASSVYGQGASEQYF. The CDR3 DNA is TGTGCCAGCAGTGTATACGGGCAGGGGGCGAGCGAGCAGTACTTC. The full variable domain, completed using reference TRBV2 and TRBJ2-7, is EPEVTQTPSHQVTQMGQEVILRCVPISNHLYFYWYRQILGQKVEFLVSFYNNEISEKSEIFDDQFSVERPDGSNFTLKIRSTKLEDSAMYFCASSVYGQGASEQYFGPGTRLTVT.

The chain carries TRBV29-1 and TRBJ1-2; D might be TRBD1 (5 bases). This CDR3 region has 12 residues. V lost 6 bases and J 7 bases, leaving 15 bases between the germline ends. Looked up from germline, CDR1 is SQVTM and CDR2 is ANQGSEA. Here the CDR3 reads CSVAGFLLGYTF. The CDR3 DNA sequence: TGCAGCGTGGCAGGGTTTTTGCTTGGCTACACCTTC.

The chain is built from TRBV2 and TRBJ2-3; 7 nucleotides agree with TRBD1. The CDR3 extends over 15 amino acids. Trimming at V came to 6 bases and at J to 4 bases, leaving 10 bases not matched to a gene. CDR1 and CDR2 from the germline V gene are SNHLY and FYNNEI. CDR3 bases: TGTGCCAGCAGGACGAGGACAGGCGGGTCAGATACGCAGTATTTT. Amino acid sequence: CASRTRTGGSDTQYF.

This clone has more than one count but fewer than ten. V gene TRBV30 combines with J gene TRBJ1-2; maybe TRBD1 (5 bases). With 2 bases removed from V and 8 bases from J, the gap between germline ends came to 12 bases. Germline lookup yields CDR1 GTSNPN and CDR2 SVGIG (reference sequence). The CDR3 has 12 amino acids. Written as DNA, the CDR3 is TGTGCCTGGAGTACAGGCAGGGTGGGCTACACCTTC. This encodes CAWSTGRVGYTF.

This clone was detected only a few times. The V gene is TRBV10-1, the J gene TRBJ2-2, with 7 bases that match TRBD1. J gave up 5 bases and V 4 bases, and 10 bases lay outside the gene matches. This CDR3 spans 16 amino acids. Per germline, CDR1 WNHNN and CDR2 SYGVQD (reference sequence). The CDR3 loop is CASSGGQESRTGELFF. In nucleotides, the CDR3 is TGCGCCAGCAGTGGAGGACAGGAGTCGCGAACCGGGGAGCTGTTTTTT.

The chain joins TRBV29-1 to TRBJ1-1; no clear D. Germline CDR1 reads SQVTM; CDR2 reads ANQGSEA. V was shortened by 3 bases and J by 6 bases, with 11 bases between the two germline ends. The CDR3 is 12 amino acids. In DNA, the CDR3 is TGCAGCGTTGATGGACTTGTAGCTGAAGCTTTCTTT. Amino acids: CSVDGLVAEAFF.

This chain uses TRBV7-9 with TRBJ2-5, with TRBD1 matching 10 bases. The CDR3 is made up of 14 amino acids. Germline loops: CDR1 SEHNR, CDR2 FQNEAQ (reference sequence). The V and J ends lost 1 base and 4 bases, in that order; junction bases with no gene match: 0. CDR3 coding DNA: TGTGCCAGCAGCTTAGGGACAGGGGGAGAGACCCAGTACTTC. Translated, it gives CASSLGTGGETQYF.

In nucleotides, the CDR3 is TGTGCCAGCAGCTTGAAAATACCGATCCAAGAGACCCAGTACTTC. Its translation: CASSLKIPIQETQYF. The chain recombines TRBV11-2 with TRBJ2-5; D ambiguous. Deletions cut 3 bases from V and 1 base from J, with 12 bases between. The germline V gene encodes CDR1 SGHAT and CDR2 FQNNGV. This CDR3 spans 15 amino acids.

This clone came up a few times. The chain recombines TRBV27 with TRBJ2-6; tentative D call: TRBD1 (5 bases). The CDR3 extends over 17 amino acids. Germline V gene lookup returns CDR1 MNHEY and CDR2 SMNVEV (reference sequence). With 4 bases removed from V and 0 bases from J, the gap between germline ends came to 13 bases. DNA of the CDR3: TGTGCCAGCAGTTCGTGGGGCTCTCACTCTGGGGCCAACGTCCTGACTTTC. Encoded protein: CASSSWGSHSGANVLTF.

In this sample, this clone turned up a few times. The chain carries TRBV2 and TRBJ1-1, with D perhaps matching TRBD1 (5 bases). In germline, CDR1 is SNHLY, CDR2 FYNNEI. The CDR3 has 14 residues. Trimming took off 1 base at V and 0 bases at J, with 6 bases between the two ends. Here the CDR3 DNA reads TGTGCCAGCAGTGAAGAGGGGATGAACACTGAAGCTTTCTTT. It specifies CASSEEGMNTEAFF. The full variable domain, completed using reference TRBV2 and TRBJ1-1, is EPEVTQTPSHQVTQMGQEVILRCVPISNHLYFYWYRQILGQKVEFLVSFYNNEISEKSEIFDDQFSVERPDGSNFTLKIRSTKLEDSAMYFCASSEEGMNTEAFFGQGTRLTVV.